This T cell receptor (beta chain) stems from a study of cytomegalovirus exposure and HLA in healthy donors. Overall study findings and caveats: Reportedly, diagnosis of cytomegalovirus status by the classifier showed high specificity and sensitivity. In a later analysis, TCR beta V- and J-gene trimming was associated with a missense DCLRE1C variant. What a later analysis reportedly showed was that an Asian-associated ancestry cluster had fewer N-insertions than the roughly 700-donor mean.

A note on this clone: Antigen specificity is unknown.

Healthy bone marrow donors made up the cohort. PCR employed 60 Vbeta and 13 Jbeta primers. The assay was immunoSEQ multiplex PCR, and TCRdb's table has in-frame clones only and misses some. This sample's clone table lists about 130,000 clones. The CDR3 sequence is 15 residues long. The germline V gene encodes CDR1 LNHDA and CDR2 SQIVND (reference sequence). Deletions cut 0 bases from V and 5 bases from J, with 13 bases between. The gene calls are TRBV19 and TRBJ1-1, with D unclear. This clonotype was sampled from a man aged 30 to 45 in good health and CMV-seronegative. The sample comprised PBMCs. The chain's CDR3 is CASSIEESPETEAFF. CDR3 DNA: TGTGCCAGTAGTATAGAGGAATCACCGGAGACTGAAGCTTTCTTT.